The 30 T cell receptor beta chains below come from one sample, sequenced in a study of blood T cells in healthy people across ages (dated by TCRdb to the mid-2010s). The library was made by 5' RACE. The sequencer was an Illumina HiSeq 2500. A second 7 to 11 cycle PCR used a sample-barcoded 5' primer and a J-beta primer mix. TCRdb reworked the public reads: Q25 trimming with fastp, MiXCR clone assembly, productive beta chains retained. Rows merge per CDR3 protein into single entries with the most common DNA and genes. For this sample there are about 1.6 million distinct CDR3 sequences; roughly a third appear just once. The ten largest make up approximately 11% of the sample. Sequenced material: blood. These receptors all stem from a woman younger than 45 in good health.

V and J are TRBV6-1 and TRBJ2-7, with D unclear. Germline CDR1 is MNHNS and CDR2 is SASEGT. Deletions cut 7 bases from V and 5 bases from J, with 12 bases between. This CDR3 has 12 residues. CDR3 nucleotides: TGTGCCAGCACCCCCAATCGGGACGAGCAGTACTTC. Residues: CASTPNRDEQYF.

The chain carries TRBV9 and TRBJ2-4; D is unclear. In germline, CDR1 is SGDLS, CDR2 YYNGEE. The germline V and J ends were trimmed by 0 bases and 0 bases, with 7 bases remaining between them. This CDR3 region has 15 residues. The CDR3 loop reads CASSVDGLAKNIQYF. Here the CDR3 DNA reads TGTGCCAGCAGCGTAGACGGTCTAGCCAAAAACATTCAGTACTTC.

Comment on this clonotype: A read error may account for a junction end that differs from germline. This chain connects TRBV4-2 to TRBJ2-5; no firm D call. This CDR3 region has 14 residues. Germline V gene sequence: CDR1 LGHNA, CDR2 YNFKEQ. The CDR3 reads CASSQVQREEAQYF. CDR3 bases: TGTGCCAGCAGCCAAGTGCAGCGAGAAGAGGCCCAGTACTTC.

This clonotype was observed a few times. The J gene is TRBJ1-5, the V gene TRBV12-3 or TRBV12-4, with D possibly matching TRBD1 (6 bases). The CDR3 spans 17 residues. V lost 3 bases to trimming and J lost 0 bases, with 15 bases between them. The CDR3 reads CASSLTSGDYSNQPQHF. The CDR3 DNA reads as TGTGCCAGCAGTTTGACATCAGGGGATTATAGCAATCAGCCCCAGCATTTT.

This clonotype has at least ten counts. The J gene is TRBJ2-3, the V gene TRBV7-9; 8 bases are a match to TRBD2. Unmatched junction bases numbered 5, after V lost 1 base and J lost 5 bases. Germline V gives CDR1 SEHNR, CDR2 FQNEAQ (reference sequence). The CDR3 runs 15 residues. The CDR3: CASSLGLALGDTQYF. The DNA for the CDR3 is TGTGCCAGCAGCTTAGGACTAGCGTTAGGAGATACGCAGTATTTT. The full variable domain, rest sourced from reference TRBV7-9 and TRBJ2-3, is DTGVSQNPRHKITKRGQNVTFRCDPISEHNRLYWYRQTLGQGPEFLTYFQNEAQLEKSRLLSDRFSAERPKGSFSTLEIQRTEQGDSAMYLCASSLGLALGDTQYFGPGTRLTVL.

This clonotype has more than one count but fewer than ten. The V call is TRBV28, the J call TRBJ1-2, with no clear D. There are 12 residues in the CDR3. Germline V gives CDR1 MDHEN, CDR2 SYDVKM. Trimming removed 1 base from V and 7 bases from J, with 7 bases in between. The CDR3 nucleotides read TGTGCCAGCAGTTTATACGAGGTTGGCTACACCTTC. Translated, it gives CASSLYEVGYTF.

V usage is TRBV7-9 and J usage is TRBJ2-5, with 10 bases that match TRBD1. The CDR3 consists of 15 residues. Germline trimming cut 0 bases from V and 11 bases from J; bases unmatched to any gene: 9. Germline V gene data show CDR1 as SEHNR and CDR2 as FQNEAQ (reference sequence). CDR3 loop: CASSLAGQGTGEQYF. Here the CDR3 DNA reads TGTGCCAGCAGCTTAGCGGGACAGGGGACGGGGGAGCAGTACTTC. Using reference TRBV7-9 and TRBJ2-5 for the parts outside the CDR3, the full variable domain is DTGVSQNPRHKITKRGQNVTFRCDPISEHNRLYWYRQTLGQGPEFLTYFQNEAQLEKSRLLSDRFSAERPKGSFSTLEIQRTEQGDSAMYLCASSLAGQGTGEQYFGPGTRLLVL.

This clonotype occurred a few times. V and J are TRBV18 and TRBJ2-7, with D tentatively TRBD2 (5 bases). Trimming took off 1 base at V and 2 bases at J, with 12 bases between the two ends. CDR1 is KGHSH, CDR2 LQKENI, per germline. This CDR3 is 15 amino acids long. The CDR3 nucleotides read TGTGCCAGCTCACCACGACCGGGGATCGCCTACGAGCAGTACTTC. This codes for CASSPRPGIAYEQYF.

The sample holds one count of this clonotype. CDR3 DNA: TGTGCCACCGAGAAGGGCTTGGCGGGGAAGAATGAGCAGTTCTTC. It is translated as CATEKGLAGKNEQFF. This chain joins TRBV15 and TRBJ2-1; D is perhaps TRBD2 (6 bases). The V gene lost 8 bases and the J gene lost 7 bases, with 21 bases spanning the gap. The V gene's germline CDR1 is LNHNV and CDR2 YYDKDF (reference sequence). This CDR3 region has 15 residues.

This clonotype occurred a few times. The chain links TRBV20-1 to TRBJ1-4; no firm D call. The length of the CDR3 is 13 residues. CDR1 is DFQATT, CDR2 SNEGSKA, per germline (reference sequence). Trimming pared 3 bases from V and 5 bases from J, leaving 10 bases between. The CDR3 DNA reads TGCAGTGCTAGTCGGGTTCTAAATGAAAAACTGTTTTTT. Protein: CSASRVLNEKLFF.

This clonotype was counted only a few times. The chain employs TRBV20-1 and TRBJ2-4; 7 bases align to TRBD2. The CDR3 loop spans 17 amino acids. V dropped 3 bases and J dropped 13; count of bases not matched to a gene: 24. Germline loops: CDR1 DFQATT, CDR2 SNEGSKA (reference sequence). CDR3 amino acids: CSARKSWGVPTGGEQYF. The DNA for the CDR3 is TGCAGTGCTAGGAAGTCTTGGGGGGTGCCAACGGGGGGTGAGCAGTACTTC.

A note on this clonotype: A much larger clone lies one base from this, so it may be a read error. The J gene is TRBJ1-2, the V gene TRBV29-1, with TRBD1 matching over 9 bases. The CDR3 sequence is 12 residues long. Germline-derived CDR1 and CDR2 are SQVTM and ANQGSEA. This CDR3 is CGVVQGAEGYTF. The CDR3 nucleotides are TGCGGCGTTGTACAGGGGGCAGAGGGCTACACCTTC.

The rearrangement joins TRBV7-2 to TRBJ1-1, with 9 bases lining up with TRBD1. Germline CDR1 SGHTA, CDR2 FQGNSA. The V and J ends lost 4 bases and 11 bases, in that order; junction bases with no gene match: 11. There are 14 residues in the CDR3. This CDR3 is CASSSGTGQFQAFF. The CDR3 DNA follows: TGTGCCAGCAGCTCGGGGACAGGGCAGTTTCAGGCTTTCTTT.

On this clonotype: A junction boundary mismatches the germline segment, possibly from a read error. The chain joins TRBV29-1 to TRBJ1-2, with D tentatively TRBD1 (6 bases). The CDR3 loop spans 13 amino acids. CDR1 SQVTM and CDR2 ANQGSEA come from the germline V gene. The CDR3 nucleotides read TGCAGCGCTGAAGGCGGACAGTGCTATGGCTACACCTTC. This codes for CSAEGGQCYGYTF.

The rearrangement joins TRBV6-1 to TRBJ1-5; D is uncertain. Germline loops: CDR1 MNHNS, CDR2 SASEGT. V was shortened by 5 bases and J by 6 bases, with 20 bases between the two germline ends. CDR3 length: 16 residues. The CDR3 bases are TGTGCCAGCAGTCTAGTCCAGAGGAGGTACGGTCAGCCCCAGCATTTT. Its translation is CASSLVQRRYGQPQHF.

This clonotype turned up a few times. This chain links TRBV12-3 or TRBV12-4 with TRBJ2-3, with a weak D call TRBD1 (5 bases). V was shortened by 2 bases and J by 5 bases, with 8 bases between the two germline ends. This CDR3 is 13 amino acids long. CDR3 DNA sequence: TGTGCCAGCAGTTTAAACAGGCGAGATACGCAGTATTTT. It codes for CASSLNRRDTQYF.

This clonotype was recorded a few times. A single base separates this from a much larger clone, so it may be a read error. The CDR3 spells CTSSPGGNSGANVLTF. The CDR3 DNA reads as TGTACCAGCAGCCCTGGGGGCAACTCTGGGGCCAACGTCCTGACTTTC. The rearrangement links TRBV4-2 to TRBJ2-6; D may be TRBD1 (6 bases). Germline CDR1 LGHNA, CDR2 YNFKEQ. The CDR3 has 16 amino acids.

The genes are TRBV25-1 and TRBJ1-2; D uncertain. Per the germline V gene, CDR1 is MGHDK and CDR2 is SYGVNS. The V end was cut by 7 bases, the J end by 4 bases, with 13 bases between. This CDR3 is 13 amino acids long. The CDR3 spells CASNRGGSYGYTF. The CDR3 DNA sequence: TGTGCCAGCAACCGAGGAGGGAGCTATGGCTACACCTTC.

The rearrangement links TRBV28 to TRBJ2-5; D perhaps matches TRBD1 (5 bases). CDR1 and CDR2 from the germline V gene are MDHEN and SYDVKM. The ends were cut back, 2 bases at V and 2 bases at J, with 15 bases in the middle. The CDR3 runs to 16 residues. The CDR3 region is CASSLGAEGPQETQYF. CDR3 sequence (DNA): TGTGCCAGCAGTTTAGGGGCAGAAGGGCCTCAAGAGACCCAGTACTTC.

CDR3 sequence: CASRGIGSQHF. The CDR3 bases are TGTGCCAGTCGAGGAATAGGGTCCCAGCATTTT. This rearrangement joins TRBV19 to TRBJ1-5; D is unclear. CDR3 length: 11 amino acids. Trimming cost V 8 bases and J 11 bases, with 13 bases left between them. Germline CDR1 LNHDA, CDR2 SQIVND (reference sequence).

This clonotype was detected once. A much larger clone lies a single base off, so this may be a read error. The chain carries TRBV6-1 and TRBJ1-5; the D gene is possibly TRBD1 (5 bases). Germline V gives CDR1 MNHNS, CDR2 SASEGT. V was trimmed by 3 bases and J by 4 bases, leaving 13 bases between them. CDR3 length: 15 amino acids. CDR3 coding DNA: TGTGCCAGCAGTGAGGGTCAGGACAATAATCAGCCCCAGCATTTT. Amino acid sequence: CASSEGQDNNQPQHF.

This clonotype was found once. A much larger clonotype is one base distant, so this may be a read error. The CDR3 sequence is CASSQVGLQSQEAQYF. In nucleotides, the CDR3 is TGCGCCAGCAGCCAAGTGGGACTGCAAAGCCAAGAGGCCCAGTACTTC. The chain employs TRBV4-1 and TRBJ2-5, with D tentatively TRBD2 (6 bases). This CDR3 has 16 amino acids. CDR1 MGHRA and CDR2 YSYEKL come from the germline V gene.

The CDR3: CASTESYEGYTF. DNA for the CDR3: TGTGCCAGCACGGAGTCTTATGAGGGCTACACCTTC. This chain links TRBV12-3 or TRBV12-4 with TRBJ1-2; D is unresolved. V lost 7 bases, J lost 8 bases, and 14 bases lay in between. The CDR3 sequence is 12 residues long.

Only a few counts were recorded for this clonotype. CDR3 loop: CAISEGEDKSVGYTF. In DNA form, the CDR3 reads TGTGCCATCAGTGAAGGGGAGGACAAATCGGTTGGCTACACCTTC. The chain has TRBV10-3 and TRBJ1-2, with D tentatively TRBD1 (5 bases). The CDR3 is 15 amino acids. Germline assignment: CDR1 ENHRY and CDR2 SYGVKD. The germline V and J ends were trimmed by 3 bases and 7 bases, with 18 bases remaining between them.

The rearrangement uses TRBV20-1 and TRBJ2-3; a possible D gene is TRBD2 (5 bases). Germline V gene data show CDR1 as DFQATT and CDR2 as SNEGSKA (reference sequence). This CDR3 contains 14 residues. Trimming took 6 bases from V and 3 from J, leaving 16 bases between them. In DNA form, the CDR3 reads TGCAGTGCCCTCTCAACGGGAAAGACAGATACGCAGTATTTT. Its protein product is CSALSTGKTDTQYF.

This chain joins TRBV21-1 and TRBJ2-1; the D call of TRBD2 is as the table states it, not checked on the DNA. TRBV21-1 is described as a pseudogene. The CDR3 extends over 17 amino acids. CDR3 bases: TGTGCCAGCAGGATTTGCGGGAGGACTAGATCCTACAATGAGCAGTTCTTC. Encoded protein: CASRICGRTRSYNEQFF.

The chain uses TRBV6-2 or TRBV6-3 and TRBJ2-5; D is uncertain. The CDR3 runs 12 residues. Germline V gene sequence: CDR1 MNHEY, CDR2 SVGEGT. V lost 8 bases, J lost 0 bases, and 7 bases lay in between. This chain's CDR3 is CASEGHQETQYF. The CDR3 DNA follows: TGTGCCAGCGAAGGGCACCAAGAGACCCAGTACTTC.

The chain recombines TRBV10-2 with TRBJ2-5, with D perhaps matching TRBD1 (6 bases). Germline V gene data show CDR1 as WSHSY and CDR2 as SAAADI. The CDR3 length is 13 residues. V shed 4 bases and J shed 7 bases, with 13 bases lying between them. Here the CDR3 DNA reads TGCGCCAGCAGTGGGGGGCTAGATCCGACCCAGTACTTC. This gives the protein CASSGGLDPTQYF.

This clonotype was counted only a few times. J is TRBJ2-4 and V is TRBV19, with D hard to call. The better agreement between TRBJ2-7 and the DNA end casts doubt on the J call. The CDR3 runs to 14 residues. CDR1 is LNHDA and CDR2 is SQIVND in the germline V gene (reference sequence). The CDR3 loop reads CASSIADAAYEQYF. Written as DNA, the CDR3 is TGTGCCAGTAGTATAGCTGACGCCGCTTACGAGCAGTACTTC.

This clonotype occurred a few times. V usage is TRBV6-1 and J usage is TRBJ1-2; D is ambiguous. Looked up from germline, CDR1 is MNHNS and CDR2 is SASEGT. Trimming shortened V by 1 base and J by 6 bases, and 15 bases separated the two germline ends. This CDR3 spans 15 amino acids. In nucleotides, the CDR3 is TGTGCCAGCAGTGAAGATGGTCGGGGTTCGGATGGCTACACCTTC. This translates into CASSEDGRGSDGYTF.